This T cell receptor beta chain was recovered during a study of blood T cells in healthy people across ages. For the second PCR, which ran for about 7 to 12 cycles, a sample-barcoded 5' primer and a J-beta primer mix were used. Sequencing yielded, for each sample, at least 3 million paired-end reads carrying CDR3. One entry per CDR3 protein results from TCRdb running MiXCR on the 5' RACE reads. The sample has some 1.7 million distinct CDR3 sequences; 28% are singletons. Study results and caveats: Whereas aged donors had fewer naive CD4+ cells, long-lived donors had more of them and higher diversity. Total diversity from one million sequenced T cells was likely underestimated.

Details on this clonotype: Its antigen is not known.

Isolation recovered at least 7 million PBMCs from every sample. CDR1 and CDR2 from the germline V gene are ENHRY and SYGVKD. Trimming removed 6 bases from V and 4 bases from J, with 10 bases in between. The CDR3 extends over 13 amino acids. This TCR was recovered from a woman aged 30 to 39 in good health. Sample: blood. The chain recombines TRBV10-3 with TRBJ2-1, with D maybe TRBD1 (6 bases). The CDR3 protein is CAIRPDRYNEQFF. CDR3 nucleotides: TGTGCCATCAGGCCAGACAGGTACAATGAGCAGTTCTTC.